This passage covers 25 T cell receptor beta chains from one sample sequenced in a study of monozygotic twins with inflammatory bowel disease. Following a re-call of the 5' RACE reads, TCRdb has one entry per CDR3 protein and lacks DNA. The sample totals 330,000 or so distinct CDR3 sequences. Material: blood. These receptors all stem from a human donor with ulcerative colitis or Crohn's disease, or a healthy co-twin of an affected twin (not recorded which).

The chain combines TRBV29-1 with TRBJ2-5; TCRdb proposes TRBD1, but this gene call is untestable without DNA. This CDR3 region has 12 residues. Germline loops: CDR1 SQVTM, CDR2 ANQGSEA. CDR3 in amino acids: CSENRGGQTQYF. Filled out from reference TRBV29-1 and TRBJ2-5, the complete variable domain reads SAVISQKPSRDICQRGTSLTIQCQVDSQVTMMFWYRQQPGQSLTLIATANQGSEATYESGFVIDKFPISRPNLTFSTLTVSNMSPEDSSIYLCSENRGGQTQYFGPGTRLLVL.

This chain joins TRBV19 and TRBJ2-3; no DNA is available, so the TRBD2 call from TCRdb remains unchecked. Germline V CDR1 and CDR2: LNHDA, SQIVND (reference sequence). This CDR3 spans 13 amino acids. The CDR3 protein is CASSPANTDTQYF.

The V call is TRBV12-3 or TRBV12-4, the J call TRBJ2-1. The CDR3 runs to 14 residues. The CDR3 here is CASSIGGGKNEQFF.

The chain uses TRBV6-4 and TRBJ2-3; checking the TCRdb D call of TRBD2 is not possible without DNA. CDR3 size: 13 residues. Germline lookup yields CDR1 MRHNA and CDR2 SNTAGT. The CDR3 loop is CASSGDQTDTQYF.

The gene calls are TRBV11-2 and TRBJ2-2. CDR1 SGHAT and CDR2 FQNNGV come from the germline V gene. The CDR3 spans 12 residues. CDR3 loop: CASSLETGELFF.

V gene TRBV29-1 combines with J gene TRBJ2-2; TCRdb's D gene call, TRBD1, goes unchecked for lack of DNA. CDR3 size: 13 residues. Looked up from germline, CDR1 is SQVTM and CDR2 is ANQGSEA. CDR3 protein: CSVDPGNTGELFF.

The chain joins TRBV5-1 to TRBJ2-6; there is no DNA to check the TCRdb D call of TRBD1. The germline V gene encodes CDR1 SGHRS and CDR2 YFSETQ. This CDR3 region has 19 residues. The CDR3 region is CASSLDGQGRSSGANVLTF.

The V and J genes are TRBV5-5 and TRBJ1-1. CDR3 length: 15 amino acids. From germline, CDR1 is SGHKS and CDR2 YYEKEE (reference sequence). CDR3: CASSLDGTMNTEAFF. Based on the CDR3 plus reference TRBV5-5 and TRBJ1-1, the full variable domain is DAGVTQSPTHLIKTRGQQVTLRCSPISGHKSVSWYQQVLGQGPQFIFQYYEKEERGRGNFPDRFSARQFPNYSSELNVNALLLGDSALYLCASSLDGTMNTEAFFGQGTRLTVV.

The J gene is TRBJ1-1, the V gene TRBV7-9; TCRdb reports TRBD1, a call that lacks DNA to check it against. CDR3 length: 16 residues. From germline, CDR1 is SEHNR and CDR2 FQNEAQ (reference sequence). The CDR3 spells CASRGGDSRTGTEAFF.

The CDR3 region is CASSPMLAGELFF. V is TRBV9 and J is TRBJ2-2. The germline gives CDR1 SGDLS, CDR2 YYNGEE. The CDR3 length is 13 residues.

V is TRBV25-1 and J is TRBJ2-1; TCRdb gives TRBD1 as the D gene, but with no DNA this cannot be confirmed. The CDR3 loop spans 13 amino acids. In germline, CDR1 is MGHDK, CDR2 SYGVNS. The chain's CDR3 is CASRLDRINEQFF.

The J gene is TRBJ1-5, the V gene TRBV20-1; lacking DNA, the TRBD1 call made by TCRdb goes unchecked. CDR1 is DFQATT, CDR2 SNEGSKA, per germline (reference sequence). The CDR3 extends over 14 amino acids. The CDR3 region is CSAPGRGSNQPQHF.

This sequence joins TRBV11-2 and TRBJ2-3; there is no DNA to check the TCRdb D call of TRBD2. Per germline, CDR1 SGHAT and CDR2 FQNNGV. The CDR3 spans 17 residues. This chain's CDR3 is CASSLGVRGGVEDTQYF.

The J gene is TRBJ1-2, the V gene TRBV6-2 or TRBV6-3. CDR1 is MNHEY, CDR2 SVGEGT, per germline. There are 11 residues in the CDR3. CDR3 amino acids: CASTQNHGYTF.

The J gene is TRBJ1-5, the V gene TRBV20-1; the TCRdb D gene call, TRBD1, has no DNA to confirm it. There are 14 residues in the CDR3. The germline V gene encodes CDR1 DFQATT and CDR2 SNEGSKA (reference sequence). CDR3 region: CSAMGDVLNQPQHF.

This chain connects TRBV5-4 to TRBJ2-7; TCRdb designates TRBD1, a call that cannot be tested without DNA. CDR1 SGHNT and CDR2 YYREEE come from the germline V gene (reference sequence). The CDR3 sequence is 16 residues long. The CDR3 reads CASSAVEDRDTYEQYF. Supplemented by reference TRBV5-4 and TRBJ2-7, the full variable domain reads ETGVTQSPTHLIKTRGQQVTLRCSSQSGHNTVSWYQQALGQGPQFIFQYYREEENGRGNFPPRFSGLQFPNYSSELNVNALELDDSALYLCASSAVEDRDTYEQYFGPGTRLTVT.

The chain recombines TRBV3-1 with TRBJ2-3; the TCRdb D gene call, TRBD1, has no DNA to confirm it. The CDR3 has 16 residues. CDR1 and CDR2 from the germline V gene are LGHDT and YNNKEL (reference sequence). This CDR3 reads CASSLLAPTGADTQYF.

The chain carries TRBV29-1 and TRBJ2-1; TCRdb outputs TRBD1, but without DNA this stays unchecked. CDR1 and CDR2 (germline): SQVTM, ANQGSEA. The CDR3 extends over 13 amino acids. This CDR3 is CSVRVGGNNEQFF.

This sequence joins TRBV10-2 and TRBJ1-2. Per germline, CDR1 WSHSY and CDR2 SAAADI. CDR3 length: 11 residues. CDR3 protein: CASSDLYGYTF.

The J gene is TRBJ2-3, the V gene TRBV6-2 or TRBV6-3; as DNA is missing, the TRBD2 call by TCRdb cannot be tested. Germline lookup yields CDR1 MNHEY and CDR2 SVGEGT. This CDR3 region has 13 residues. The CDR3 region is CATRPWAVDTQYF.

This sequence joins TRBV6-5 and TRBJ2-5; TCRdb's D call of TRBD1 is untestable without DNA. Germline CDR1 MNHEY, CDR2 SVGAGI. There are 15 residues in the CDR3. The CDR3 loop is CASSYLDRDVETQYF.

The V gene is TRBV20-1, the J gene TRBJ2-3. Per the germline V gene, CDR1 is DFQATT and CDR2 is SNEGSKA (reference sequence). The CDR3 spans 15 residues. The CDR3: CSARDLNGGTDTQYF.

The chain uses TRBV4-1 and TRBJ2-2; the TCRdb D gene call, TRBD1, has no DNA to confirm it. CDR1 is MGHRA, CDR2 YSYEKL, per germline. There are 18 residues in the CDR3. The CDR3 protein is CASSQDKWGQGRTGELFF.

The rearrangement joins TRBV29-1 to TRBJ2-1; TCRdb's D gene call, TRBD2, goes unchecked for lack of DNA. This CDR3 is built from 13 residues. Germline loops: CDR1 SQVTM, CDR2 ANQGSEA. CDR3 in amino acids: CSGQRPSYNEQFF.

CDR3 sequence reads: CSARDIRSNQPQHF. The gene calls are TRBV20-1 and TRBJ1-5. This CDR3 contains 14 residues. The germline V gene encodes CDR1 DFQATT and CDR2 SNEGSKA (reference sequence).